This T cell receptor beta chain was retrieved from a study of blood T cells in healthy people across ages. Study results and caveats: Older individuals had lower TCR beta diversity per million T cells (the decline was roughly linear). TCR beta diversity was tightly associated with the proportion of naive T cells.

Individuals who donated were healthy Caucasians from Russia aged roughly 6 to 95. On this clonotype: Its antigen is currently unknown.

The authors ran a second PCR of about 6 to 11 cycles using a sample-barcoded 5' primer and a J-beta primer mix. TCRdb re-called the 5' RACE reads through MiXCR, storing one row per CDR3 protein. Found here are more than 1 million distinct CDR3 sequences, 35% to 55% of them singletons; the top ten hold under 20%. The sample consisted of blood. This clonotype was obtained from a woman between 55 and 75 years old in good health.

The CDR3 sequence is CASSGGQRYTEAFF. The CDR3, as DNA: TGTGCCAGCAGTGGGGGACAGCGATACACTGAAGCTTTCTTT. The V call is TRBV12-3 or TRBV12-4, the J call TRBJ1-1; 7 nucleotides line up with TRBD1. CDR3 length equals 14 residues. V lost 5 bases to trimming and J lost 3 bases; unmatched junction nucleotides: 6.